Below, one T cell receptor (beta chain) is given with its context. These data are taken from a study of blood T cell repertoires in COVID-19. The overall study: Sources were T cells, B-cell-depleted T cells, or PBMCs; the material itself was cDNA or gDNA.

CDR3 size: 12 residues. Trimming left V 4 bases short and J 3 bases short, with 9 bases between. The germline V gene encodes CDR1 SQVTM and CDR2 ANQGSEA. Assay: immunoSEQ multiplex PCR; the TCRdb copy retains only in-frame clones and omits some. The table shows 200,000 to 250,000 clones, with around 89% occurring only once. This receptor was identified in a man aged 25 to 45 with COVID-19, enrolled during active disease. Material: peripheral blood. The rearrangement links TRBV29-1 to TRBJ1-2; perhaps TRBD1 as D (6 bases). In nucleotides, the CDR3 is TGCAGCGTTGTCAGGGGAGACTATGGCTACACCTTC. As protein: CSVVRGDYGYTF.